This passage covers 14 T cell receptor beta chains from one sample sequenced in a study of CD8 T cells in ankylosing spondylitis. Via MiXCR, TCRdb re-called the 5' RACE reads, giving one row per CDR3 protein. This sample carries about 140,000 distinct CDR3 sequences, about 8% of them seen once, and the ten largest clones take approximately 7%. Specimen: synovial fluid, either unsorted or a sorted T cell fraction (not recorded which). Every receptor here comes from a male donor with ankylosing spondylitis.

This clonotype was detected only a few times. This chain joins TRBV3-1 and TRBJ1-2; no clear D gene. Germline loops: CDR1 LGHDT, CDR2 YNNKEL (reference sequence). The V end was cut by 0 bases, the J end by 5 bases, with 7 bases between. The CDR3 runs 13 residues. The CDR3 DNA follows: TGTGCCAGCAGCCAAGATCCTGTTTATGGCTACACCTTC. Translated, it gives CASSQDPVYGYTF.

This clonotype was picked up a small number of times. The rearrangement uses TRBV4-2 and TRBJ2-2; D unclear. CDR1 is LGHNA and CDR2 is YNFKEQ in the germline V gene. The germline V and J ends were trimmed by 5 bases and 9 bases, with 16 bases remaining between them. CDR3 length: 14 residues. Here the CDR3 reads CASSWAEGLRELFF. Here the CDR3 DNA reads TGTGCCAGCAGCTGGGCGGAAGGGCTTAGGGAGCTGTTTTTT.

The sample holds many counts of this clonotype. V usage is TRBV10-3 and J usage is TRBJ1-1, with D tentatively TRBD1 (6 bases). V lost 6 bases, J lost 1 base, and 12 bases lay in between. The CDR3 spans 14 residues. Germline CDR1 ENHRY, CDR2 SYGVKD. The CDR3 spells CAISPEQGNTEAFF. The CDR3 DNA is TGTGCCATCAGCCCGGAACAGGGGAACACTGAAGCTTTCTTT.

This clonotype appeared a few times. This chain joins TRBV20-1 and TRBJ2-1; D is uncertain. Germline CDR1 is DFQATT and CDR2 is SNEGSKA (reference sequence). The CDR3 totals 15 residues. Deletions cut 0 bases from V and 8 bases from J, with 17 bases between. In nucleotides, the CDR3 is TGCAGTGCTAGAGATCCCTCGGCCCGCTCCGATGAGCAGTTCTTC. The encoded protein is CSARDPSARSDEQFF.

This clonotype occurred many times. The genes are TRBV10-3 and TRBJ1-1; unclear D gene. The CDR3 sequence is 12 residues long. The germline V gene has CDR1 ENHRY and CDR2 SYGVKD. Trimming stripped 6 bases from V and 0 bases from J, with 5 bases between. DNA for the CDR3: TGTGCCATCAGAGGGATGAACACTGAAGCTTTCTTT. Translating it yields CAIRGMNTEAFF.

This clonotype was counted only a few times. The V call is TRBV6-1, the J call TRBJ2-7; TRBD2 aligns across 8 bases. The junction had 8 bases not matched to a gene; V was cut back by 6 bases and J by 4 bases. The CDR3 runs to 14 residues. Germline V gene sequence: CDR1 MNHNS, CDR2 SASEGT. CDR3 DNA: TGTGCCAGCAGCGATGCGGGCGGGGGGTACGAGCAGTACTTC. Protein sequence: CASSDAGGGYEQYF.

The chain couples TRBV20-1 to TRBJ1-1; 7 positions agree with TRBD1. Germline loops: CDR1 DFQATT, CDR2 SNEGSKA (reference sequence). J gave up 4 bases and V 4 bases, and 9 bases lay outside the gene matches. CDR3 size: 14 residues. The CDR3 bases are TGCAGTGCTATTCTCTTGACAGGGACCACTGAAGCTTTCTTT. This translates into CSAILLTGTTEAFF.

The chain couples TRBV5-6 to TRBJ2-7; D possibly corresponds to TRBD1 (5 bases). Germline CDR1 and CDR2: SGHDT and YYEEEE. Trimming cost V 4 bases and J 3 bases, with 17 bases left between them. The CDR3 spans 15 residues. The CDR3 DNA reads as TGTGCCAGCAGCCCCCGTGCAGGGCCCTACTACGAGCAGTACTTC. Translating it yields CASSPRAGPYYEQYF.

This clonotype was recorded at least ten times. The rearrangement uses TRBV4-2 and TRBJ2-1; 15 bases fit TRBD2. V shed 4 bases and J 8 bases; nucleotides not matched to a gene: 12. The germline V gene has CDR1 LGHNA and CDR2 YNFKEQ. CDR3 length: 18 residues. The CDR3 sequence: CASSPGLAGGGVVDEQFF. CDR3 coding DNA: TGTGCCAGCAGCCCGGGACTAGCGGGGGGAGGGGTTGTGGATGAGCAGTTCTTC.

This clonotype was detected ten times or more. This chain uses TRBV12-3 or TRBV12-4 with TRBJ2-7, with 11 nucleotides matching TRBD1. The CDR3 runs 15 residues. The V and J ends lost 6 bases and 1 base, in that order; junction bases with no gene match: 5. CDR3 sequence (DNA): TGTGCCAGCAGCTCAGGACAGGGGGCATCCTACGAGCAGTACTTC. Protein sequence: CASSSGQGASYEQYF.

This clonotype was detected many times. The chain is built from TRBV12-3 or TRBV12-4 and TRBJ1-2; D is unresolved. CDR3 length equals 15 residues. Trimming stripped 0 bases from V and 8 bases from J, with 16 bases between. The CDR3 is CASSLASAAIWGYTF. CDR3 coding DNA: TGTGCCAGCAGTTTAGCGTCGGCCGCTATATGGGGCTACACCTTC.

This chain links TRBV20-1 with TRBJ2-2; 11 nucleotides line up with TRBD2. Germline assignment: CDR1 DFQATT and CDR2 SNEGSKA (reference sequence). V shed 3 bases and J 4 bases; nucleotides not matched to a gene: 10. This CDR3 region has 17 residues. As DNA, the CDR3 is TGCAGTGCTAGCGCACTAGCGGGAGCGTTAGGCACCGGGGAGCTGTTTTTT. The encoded protein is CSASALAGALGTGELFF.

The chain is built from TRBV20-1 and TRBJ2-5, with D unresolved. This CDR3 comprises 12 residues. Trimming stripped 3 bases from V and 1 base from J, with 6 bases between. CDR1 is DFQATT, CDR2 SNEGSKA, per germline (reference sequence). The CDR3 nucleotides read TGCAGTGCTAGCAGGCCCCAAGAGACCCAGTACTTC. Its translation is CSASRPQETQYF.

The CDR3 bases are TGCAGTGCCGGGGGACTAGCGGGAGGGCAGTTCTTC. As protein: CSAGGLAGGQFF. The chain links TRBV20-1 to TRBJ2-1; TRBD2 matches 15 bases. Germline V lookup: CDR1 DFQATT, CDR2 SNEGSKA (reference sequence). Trimming cost V 6 bases and J 12 bases; bases outside gene matches: 3. This CDR3 is built from 12 residues.